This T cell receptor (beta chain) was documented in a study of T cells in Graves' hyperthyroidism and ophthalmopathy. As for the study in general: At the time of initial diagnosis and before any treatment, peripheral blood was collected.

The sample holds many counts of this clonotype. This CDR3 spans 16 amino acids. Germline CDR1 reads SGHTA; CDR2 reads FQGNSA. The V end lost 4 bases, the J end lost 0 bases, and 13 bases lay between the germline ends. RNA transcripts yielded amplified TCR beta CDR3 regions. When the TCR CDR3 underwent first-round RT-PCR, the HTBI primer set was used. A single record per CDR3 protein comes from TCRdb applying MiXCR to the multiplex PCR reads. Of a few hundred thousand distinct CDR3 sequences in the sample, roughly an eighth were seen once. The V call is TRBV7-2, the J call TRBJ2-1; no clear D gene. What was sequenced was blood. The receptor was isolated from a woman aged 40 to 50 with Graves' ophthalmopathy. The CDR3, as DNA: TGTGCCAGCAGCTCACGCAGAAAGAGCTCCTACAATGAGCAGTTCTTC. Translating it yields CASSSRRKSSYNEQFF.